Described below is a single T cell receptor (beta chain) sequence and its context. Antigen: not known. The second PCR ran roughly 6 to 12 cycles with a sample-barcoded 5' primer and J-beta primers. TCRdb reanalysed the 5' RACE reads using MiXCR and keeps one entry per CDR3 protein. Of roughly 1.9 million distinct CDR3 sequences listed, 30% to 40% are singletons. This entry comes from a study of blood T cells in healthy people across ages. Isolated per sample were at least 6.5 million PBMCs. Per sample, at least 5 micrograms of total RNA were extracted. Study-level results: Diversity figures derived from one million T cells were judged to underestimate the true value.

Germline V gene data show CDR1 as SQVTM and CDR2 as ANQGSEA. V lost 3 bases and J lost 2, with 14 bases in between. The CDR3 loop spans 15 amino acids. The chain carries TRBV29-1 and TRBJ2-1, with D hard to call. The sequence was obtained from a human donor in good health. The sequenced material came from blood. CDR3 nucleotide sequence: TGCAGCGTTGATGCGGATTGGAAAGCCTACAATGAGCAGTTCTTC. Its protein is CSVDADWKAYNEQFF.